Shown below are 15 T cell receptor beta chains from a single sample sequenced in a study of CXCR3-negative and CXCR3-positive naive CD8 T cells. Preparation of TRB cDNA libraries relied on 5' RACE carrying UMI labels. TCRdb reanalyzed the 5' RACE reads and collapses them to one entry per CDR3 protein, without DNA. This sample's clone table lists roughly 71,000 distinct CDR3 sequences. The material sequenced was naive CXCR3- CD8+ T cells from blood. Noted subset: CD45RO-CCR7+CD27+CD95- naive CD8+ T cells lacking CXCR3 (TNR3-). These receptors were collected from a human donor in good health. Some clones in this sample may be carry-over from other donors' samples.

This chain links TRBV2 with TRBJ2-5; TCRdb's D call, TRBD1, is unchecked because there is no DNA. The CDR3 runs to 14 residues. Germline V gene data show CDR1 as SNHLY and CDR2 as FYNNEI. CDR3 sequence reads: CASSEAGGLETQYF.

The rearrangement joins TRBV28 to TRBJ1-6. The CDR3 runs 13 residues. Germline assignment: CDR1 MDHEN and CDR2 SYDVKM. The CDR3 here is CASSLTDGSPLHF.

The rearrangement uses TRBV29-1 and TRBJ1-1. This CDR3 contains 12 residues. CDR1 and CDR2 (germline): SQVTM, ANQGSEA. CDR3 sequence reads: CSVGIENTEAFF.

The chain's CDR3 is CASSHLSYEQYF. The rearrangement joins TRBV7-9 to TRBJ2-7. The CDR3 length is 12 residues. Per germline, CDR1 SEHNR and CDR2 FQNEAQ (reference sequence).

The gene calls are TRBV7-3 and TRBJ1-1; without DNA, the TCRdb call of TRBD1 cannot be checked. Germline loops: CDR1 SGHTA, CDR2 FQGTGA. The CDR3 is 13 amino acids. This CDR3 is CASSLRDTSEAFF.

The chain has TRBV5-1 and TRBJ2-3. The CDR3 totals 12 residues. Germline CDR1 is SGHRS and CDR2 is YFSETQ. CDR3 amino acids: CASSLNTDTQYF. Drawing the rest from reference TRBV5-1 and TRBJ2-3, the complete variable domain is KAGVTQTPRYLIKTRGQQVTLSCSPISGHRSVSWYQQTPGQGLQFLFEYFSETQRNKGNFPGRFSGRQFSNSRSEMNVSTLELGDSALYLCASSLNTDTQYFGPGTRLTVL.

The J gene is TRBJ2-7, the V gene TRBV29-1; without DNA, the TCRdb call of TRBD2 cannot be checked. In germline, CDR1 is SQVTM, CDR2 ANQGSEA. This CDR3 is built from 15 residues. This CDR3 is CSVELAGGLSYEQYF.

This clonotype shows up as medium-sized by frequency. This chain joins TRBV4-3 and TRBJ2-1; there is no DNA to check the TCRdb D call of TRBD1. This CDR3 region has 17 residues. CDR1 and CDR2 from the germline V gene are LGHNA and YSLEER. Here the CDR3 reads CASSQEGVASPYNEQFF.

The CDR3 here is CSVTSGASYEQYF. The chain combines TRBV29-1 with TRBJ2-7; absent DNA, TCRdb's TRBD2 call cannot be checked. Per the germline V gene, CDR1 is SQVTM and CDR2 is ANQGSEA. The CDR3 is made up of 13 amino acids.

The chain recombines TRBV5-4 with TRBJ1-1; TCRdb reports TRBD1, a call that lacks DNA to check it against. Per germline, CDR1 SGHNT and CDR2 YYREEE (reference sequence). The CDR3 loop spans 14 amino acids. CDR3 protein: CASIPLGGATEAFF.

V gene TRBV27 combines with J gene TRBJ2-3; without DNA, the TCRdb call of TRBD2 cannot be checked. From germline, CDR1 is MNHEY and CDR2 SMNVEV (reference sequence). The CDR3 covers 16 residues. The CDR3 loop is CASSSRTSGRTDTQYF.

CDR3: CASSLITTGRTEAFF. This rearrangement joins TRBV28 to TRBJ1-1; TCRdb's D call, TRBD1, is unchecked because there is no DNA. This CDR3 has 15 residues. Germline assignment: CDR1 MDHEN and CDR2 SYDVKM.

The V and J genes are TRBV16 and TRBJ2-7. The CDR3 runs to 15 residues. The germline CDR1 and CDR2 sequences are KGHSY and FQNENV. The chain's CDR3 is CASSQSGTGSYEQYF. Full variable domain (outside the CDR3, taken from reference TRBV16 and TRBJ2-7): GEEVAQTPKHLVRGEGQKAKLYCAPIKGHSYVFWYQQVLKNEFKFLISFQNENVFDETGMPKERFSAKCLPNSPCSLEIQATKLEDSAVYFCASSQSGTGSYEQYFGPGTRLTVT.

The CDR3 is CASSLFPDYEQYF. J is TRBJ2-7 and V is TRBV5-6. The CDR3 length is 13 residues. CDR1 and CDR2 from the germline V gene are SGHDT and YYEEEE.

The gene calls are TRBV10-2 and TRBJ2-1; the TCRdb D gene call, TRBD1, has no DNA to confirm it. CDR1 and CDR2 (germline): WSHSY, SAAADI. CDR3 length: 15 residues. CDR3 region: CASSDRDRGDNEQFF.